This TCR beta chain emerged from a study of graft-versus-host responses after intestinal transplantation. Study results and caveats: The highest levels of circulating GvH clones went along with early declines in HvG clones after transplant. Detected in recipient marrow were GvH clones, some of which were first observed in ileum or blood.

A note on this clone: Its antigen is unidentified.

The CDR3 has 16 amino acids. V gave up 1 base and J gave up 7 bases; unmatched junction bases: 11. Germline CDR1 reads SGHRS; CDR2 reads YFSETQ. Method: immunoSEQ multiplex PCR; TCRdb's copy keeps in-frame clones and lacks some. The data show tens of thousands of clones, with more than 70% seen just once and roughly 0.62% held by the top ten. The sequencing here drew on unstimulated CD4+ T cells sorted from spleen or lymph node cells, taken before transplant. The chain carries TRBV5-1 and TRBJ2-7, with 10 bases aligning to TRBD2. The receptor was derived from a human donor who was the organ donor for an intestinal transplant. This CDR3 is CASSLYRLAGAEEQYF. CDR3 DNA: TGCGCCAGCAGCTTGTATCGTCTAGCGGGAGCCGAGGAGCAGTACTTC.